The next 27 T cell receptor beta chains were all read from a single sample in a study of T cells in Graves' hyperthyroidism and ophthalmopathy. Amplified TCR beta CDR3 regions came from RNA transcripts. The HTBI set primed first-round TCR CDR3 RT-PCR. Each CDR3 protein is one row after TCRdb ran MiXCR on the multiplex PCR reads. The table records tens of thousands of distinct CDR3 sequences, roughly 51% of them present only once. The sequencing input was peripheral blood or thyroid tissue (not recorded which). The source is a man younger than 30 with Graves' hyperthyroidism.

This clonotype was seen more than once but under ten times. The chain links TRBV15 to TRBJ1-1; D gene unclear. Germline lookup yields CDR1 LNHNV and CDR2 YYDKDF (reference sequence). The CDR3 runs to 15 residues. Trimming stripped 3 bases from V and 1 base from J, with 12 bases between. CDR3 in DNA: TGTGCCACCAGCAGCCTCTCAGCGGGGAACACTGAAGCTTTCTTT. This encodes CATSSLSAGNTEAFF.

This sequence joins TRBV15 and TRBJ1-1, with D uncertain. With 0 bases removed from V and 10 bases from J, the gap between germline ends came to 6 bases. CDR3 length: 11 residues. The germline V gene encodes CDR1 LNHNV and CDR2 YYDKDF (reference sequence). The CDR3 DNA reads TGTGCCACCAGCAGAGAGGGAGTAGCTTTCTTT. Protein product: CATSREGVAFF.

This chain joins TRBV2 and TRBJ1-1; 8 bases align to TRBD1. CDR1 is SNHLY and CDR2 is FYNNEI in the germline V gene. This CDR3 has 15 residues. The junction had 7 bases not matched to a gene; V was cut back by 6 bases and J by 1 base. The CDR3 bases are TGTGCCAGCAGCAAGGACAGGGCTTCGAACACTGAAGCTTTCTTT. This codes for CASSKDRASNTEAFF.

In its sample, this clonotype was seen many times. The chain recombines TRBV29-1 with TRBJ2-7, with 12 bases matching TRBD2. CDR1 SQVTM and CDR2 ANQGSEA come from the germline V gene. The CDR3 consists of 18 residues. V was pared by 5 bases and J by 6 bases, with 20 bases of the junction left unmatched. The CDR3, as DNA: TGCAGCGTTTCCCCTCTTCCTCCGACTAGCGGGAGACGGGGCGAGCAGTACTTC. Protein product: CSVSPLPPTSGRRGEQYF.

The chain couples TRBV29-1 to TRBJ1-1, with TRBD1 matching 9 bases. Per the germline V gene, CDR1 is SQVTM and CDR2 is ANQGSEA. The V gene end was trimmed by 4 bases and the J gene end by 3 bases; junction bases not matched to a gene: 6. The CDR3 length is 14 residues. CDR3 amino acids: CSVGTGDVHTEAFF. The DNA of the CDR3 is TGCAGCGTTGGGACAGGGGACGTACACACTGAAGCTTTCTTT.

This sequence joins TRBV5-1 and TRBJ1-4; no clear D gene. V was cut by 4 bases and J by 8 bases, with 15 bases left in between. The CDR3 has 14 residues. Germline lookup yields CDR1 SGHRS and CDR2 YFSETQ. The CDR3 sequence: CASSPADRGEKLFF. The CDR3 nucleotides read TGCGCCAGCAGCCCAGCGGACCGAGGGGAAAAACTGTTTTTT.

This clonotype was detected ten times or more. This chain links TRBV5-1 with TRBJ2-7; 7 bases map to TRBD1. Germline CDR1 SGHRS, CDR2 YFSETQ. V was pared by 2 bases and J by 3 bases, with 11 bases of the junction left unmatched. This CDR3 is built from 16 residues. CDR3 in amino acids: CASSLLGQAVDYEQYF. The CDR3 DNA is TGCGCCAGCAGCTTACTTGGACAGGCCGTGGACTACGAGCAGTACTTC.

A few counts support this clonotype. The CDR3 DNA reads as TGTGCCATCAGTTTTGGACAGGGGATCACCGGGGAGCTGTTTTTT. This gives the protein CAISFGQGITGELFF. V usage is TRBV10-3 and J usage is TRBJ2-2; 9 bases match TRBD1. The CDR3 loop spans 15 amino acids. The ends lost 5 bases at V and 4 bases at J; junction bases unmatched: 5. Per the germline V gene, CDR1 is ENHRY and CDR2 is SYGVKD.

The rearrangement uses TRBV29-1 and TRBJ2-5; 8 bases are shared with TRBD1. V shed 1 base, J shed 5 bases, and the junction held 6 bases outside the gene matches. This CDR3 is 14 amino acids long. Germline V gene sequence: CDR1 SQVTM, CDR2 ANQGSEA. The CDR3 is CSVEGWDRSETQYF. CDR3 in DNA: TGCAGCGTTGAAGGCTGGGACAGGTCTGAGACCCAGTACTTC.

At least ten counts were recorded for this clonotype. The junction shows a germline mismatch at one end, possibly a read error. V gene TRBV6-6 combines with J gene TRBJ2-7; tentative D call: TRBD1 (6 bases). The CDR3 sequence is 10 residues long. CDR1 MNHNY and CDR2 SVGAGI come from the germline V gene (reference sequence). The CDR3 loop reads CASSLGGRIF. The CDR3 DNA reads TGTGCCAGCAGTCTAGGGGGACGGATCTTC.

The chain uses TRBV5-1 and TRBJ2-5; D perhaps matches TRBD1 (5 bases). V lost 0 bases to trimming and J lost 2 bases, with 5 bases between them. Per germline, CDR1 SGHRS and CDR2 YFSETQ. This CDR3 region has 13 residues. DNA of the CDR3: TGCGCCAGCAGCTTGGACAGGCAAGAGACCCAGTACTTC. Translated: CASSLDRQETQYF. Drawing the rest from reference TRBV5-1 and TRBJ2-5, the complete variable domain is KAGVTQTPRYLIKTRGQQVTLSCSPISGHRSVSWYQQTPGQGLQFLFEYFSETQRNKGNFPGRFSGRQFSNSRSEMNVSTLELGDSALYLCASSLDRQETQYFGPGTRLLVL.

Of note for this clonotype: The junction shows a germline mismatch at one end, possibly a read error. The CDR3 bases are TGCGCCAGCAGCTTGCAAGCCAGGGCCGGCACCGGGGAGCCGTTTTTT. As protein: CASSLQARAGTGEPFF. J is TRBJ2-2 and V is TRBV5-1; D possibly matches TRBD1 or TRBD2 (5 bases each). Germline V gene data show CDR1 as SGHRS and CDR2 as YFSETQ. The CDR3 is made up of 16 amino acids.

The rearrangement links TRBV4-1 to TRBJ2-5, with D unclear. V was trimmed by 0 bases and J by 7 bases, leaving 18 bases between them. The CDR3 is 16 residues long. Germline loops: CDR1 MGHRA, CDR2 YSYEKL. CDR3 protein: CASSQEAPFGTPTQYF. CDR3 nucleotide sequence: TGCGCCAGCAGCCAAGAGGCACCTTTTGGCACTCCGACCCAGTACTTC.

This clonotype ranks as medium-sized (0.01 to 0.1%). The chain is built from TRBV9 and TRBJ2-7, with D perhaps given as TRBD1 or TRBD2 (5 bases each). This CDR3 has 15 amino acids. Germline loops: CDR1 SGDLS, CDR2 YYNGEE. Trimming took off 3 bases at V and 3 bases at J, with 16 bases between the two ends. The CDR3: CASSAGPGPDYEQYF. In DNA form, the CDR3 reads TGTGCCAGCAGCGCGGGGCCTGGACCAGACTACGAGCAGTACTTC.

The table lists this clonotype with many counts. The chain combines TRBV6-5 with TRBJ2-7, with D possibly being TRBD2 (5 bases). CDR3 length: 13 amino acids. CDR1 is MNHEY and CDR2 is SVGAGI in the germline V gene. V dropped 6 bases and J dropped 0 bases, with 9 bases sitting between them. CDR3 amino acids: CASSPSYSYEQYF. CDR3 DNA: TGTGCCAGCAGCCCTAGCTACTCCTACGAGCAGTACTTC.

This clonotype was observed many times. The J gene is TRBJ1-5, the V gene TRBV15; a possible D gene is TRBD1 (6 bases). This CDR3 comprises 18 residues. Germline CDR1 and CDR2: LNHNV and YYDKDF (reference sequence). V gave up 10 bases and J gave up 6 bases, with 31 bases separating them. The CDR3 DNA follows: TGTGCCAGCAGAGATCCCATAGTCTGGACAGTTCGGCGTCAGCCCCAGCATTTT. This encodes CASRDPIVWTVRRQPQHF.

This clonotype was recorded at least ten times. The rearrangement joins TRBV27 to TRBJ2-7; 13 bases fit TRBD2. Germline-derived CDR1 and CDR2 are MNHEY and SMNVEV (reference sequence). The CDR3 covers 16 residues. The junction had 9 bases not matched to a gene; V was cut back by 3 bases and J by 7 bases. This CDR3 reads CASSFGWTSGSMEQYF. The CDR3, as DNA: TGTGCCAGCAGTTTCGGTTGGACTAGCGGGAGTATGGAGCAGTACTTC.

The chain joins TRBV6-5 to TRBJ2-2; the D gene is possibly TRBD1 (6 bases). The germline V gene encodes CDR1 MNHEY and CDR2 SVGAGI. Trimming removed 6 bases from V and 8 bases from J, with 13 bases in between. The length of the CDR3 is 13 residues. This CDR3 is CASSLVGTGELFF. The DNA for the CDR3 is TGTGCCAGCAGCTTAGTAGGGACAGGGGAGCTGTTTTTT.

The gene calls are TRBV20-1 and TRBJ1-3; weak D call: TRBD1 (5 bases). The CDR3 sequence is 14 residues long. V lost 0 bases and J lost 3, with 9 bases in between. Per the germline V gene, CDR1 is DFQATT and CDR2 is SNEGSKA (reference sequence). The chain's CDR3 is CSARDGGSGNTIYF. The CDR3 bases are TGCAGTGCTAGAGATGGGGGGAGTGGAAACACCATATATTTT.

This clonotype was observed many times. This chain joins TRBV6-1 and TRBJ2-7, with D maybe TRBD1 (6 bases). The CDR3 has 14 amino acids. The germline V gene has CDR1 MNHNS and CDR2 SASEGT. V gave up 8 bases and J gave up 2 bases, with 16 bases separating them. Written as DNA, the CDR3 is TGTGCCAGCCCGTCCCAGGGGTTGCCCTACGAGCAGTACTTC. Its translation is CASPSQGLPYEQYF.

The chain has TRBV14 and TRBJ1-6; D unresolved. V was pared by 0 bases and J by 15 bases, with 12 bases between. In germline, CDR1 is SGHDN, CDR2 FVKESK. This CDR3 comprises 13 residues. The CDR3 reads CASSQEGRTRLHF. Here the CDR3 DNA reads TGTGCCAGCAGCCAAGAAGGTCGTACCCGCCTCCACTTT.

The V and J genes are TRBV7-2 and TRBJ1-5, with TRBD1 matching over 7 bases. The V segment lost 5 bases and the J segment 0 bases; nucleotides outside the gene matches: 10. The germline gives CDR1 SGHTA, CDR2 FQGNSA. CDR3 length: 17 residues. Written as DNA, the CDR3 is TGTGCCAGCAGCGCCCACCGGGACAGATATAGCAATCAGCCCCAGCATTTT. It encodes CASSAHRDRYSNQPQHF.

The genes are TRBV2 and TRBJ1-5, with D uncertain. The CDR3 length is 14 residues. V was clipped by 2 bases and J by 4 bases, with 9 bases between them. The germline gives CDR1 SNHLY, CDR2 FYNNEI. CDR3 DNA: TGTGCCAGCAGTGAACTCGGAGGGAATCAGCCCCAGCATTTT. Translating it yields CASSELGGNQPQHF.

This clonotype has more than one count but fewer than ten. The chain links TRBV29-1 to TRBJ2-7; 8 bases match TRBD1. The CDR3 has 13 residues. The germline V gene has CDR1 SQVTM and CDR2 ANQGSEA. V shed 6 bases, J shed 0 bases, and the junction held 4 bases outside the gene matches. CDR3 DNA sequence: TGCAGCGTATTGGACAGGGCCTCCTACGAGCAGTACTTC. It translates to CSVLDRASYEQYF.

At least ten counts were recorded for this clonotype. The chain combines TRBV5-1 with TRBJ1-1; D unclear. The ends were cut back, 4 bases at V and 1 base at J, with 14 bases in the middle. The CDR3 spans 15 residues. CDR1 and CDR2 (germline): SGHRS, YFSETQ. CDR3 loop: CASSGRGRQNTEAFF. CDR3 nucleotides: TGCGCCAGCAGCGGACGTGGGCGGCAGAACACTGAAGCTTTCTTT.

There are many counts of this clonotype. The chain combines TRBV24-1 with TRBJ2-7, with TRBD1 as a possible D gene (6 bases). This CDR3 spans 14 amino acids. Trimming cost V 3 bases and J 0 bases, with 8 bases left between them. CDR1 is KGHDR, CDR2 SFDVKD, per germline. This CDR3 is CATSDTGSSYEQYF. DNA of the CDR3: TGTGCCACCAGTGATACAGGGAGCTCCTACGAGCAGTACTTC.

The V gene is TRBV15, the J gene TRBJ2-7, with D hard to call. V lost 5 bases and J lost 0, with 11 bases in between. The CDR3 length is 14 residues. Looked up from germline, CDR1 is LNHNV and CDR2 is YYDKDF (reference sequence). The CDR3 region is CATSSSQSSYEQYF. CDR3 nucleotide sequence: TGTGCCACCAGCTCGAGTCAGAGCTCCTACGAGCAGTACTTC.